This T cell receptor beta chain appears in the sequencing data of a study of blood T cell repertoires in COVID-19. V was clipped by 3 bases and J by 3 bases, with 8 bases between them. Per the germline V gene, CDR1 is SQVTM and CDR2 is ANQGSEA. CDR3 length equals 13 residues. Some clones are missing from TCRdb's copy, which holds only in-frame ones; the method was immunoSEQ multiplex PCR. This repertoire shows about 160,000 clones, 79% found once; its top ten account for around 8.1%. This receptor was taken from a woman aged 60-75 years with COVID-19, enrolled during active disease. The rearrangement links TRBV29-1 to TRBJ2-2; D perhaps matches TRBD2 (5 bases). Sequenced material: peripheral blood. The CDR3 loop reads CSVDEGYTGELFF. DNA of the CDR3: TGCAGCGTTGACGAGGGTTACACCGGGGAGCTGTTTTTT.